A selection of T cell receptor beta chains follows, all from one sample in a study of beta chain features in type 1 diabetes. Assay: immunoSEQ multiplex PCR; the TCRdb copy retains only in-frame clones and omits some. Of 300,000 to 450,000 clones listed, around 20% are singletons. Source material: naive CD4+ T cells from blood. These receptors all come from a woman between 18 and 30 years old in good health. Both conserved end residues are part of each CDR3. Fields, in order: clone size, D gene, J gene, V gene, CDR3 protein, CDR3 DNA. The D gene is left open where the match is weak. Some rows mark clone size as missing; the rest say once, few, many or name a class of expanded clone.

>.|.|TRBJ2-3|TRBV6-6
CASKTRVGADTQYF
TGTGCCAGCAAGACGAGAGTAGGGGCAGATACGCAGTATTTT
>.|.|TRBJ2-7|TRBV9
CASSLDLSSYEQYF
TGTGCCAGCAGCTTAGACTTAAGCTCCTACGAGCAGTACTTC
>.|TRBD2|TRBJ2-1|TRBV30
CAWSPWGGSYNEQFF
TGTGCCTGGAGTCCTTGGGGGGGCTCCTACAATGAGCAGTTCTTC
>.|.|TRBJ2-1|TRBV19
CASSPLSGNEQFF
TGTGCCAGTAGTCCTCTTAGCGGTAATGAGCAGTTCTTC
>.|.|TRBJ2-7|TRBV7-2
CASSFSWQAEQYF
TGTGCCAGCAGCTTCTCCTGGCAGGCAGAGCAGTACTTC
>.|.|TRBJ2-3|TRBV10-3
CAISESQDTQYF
TGTGCCATCAGTGAGTCTCAAGATACGCAGTATTTT
>.|TRBD1|TRBJ1-4|TRBV30
CAWATGRREKLFF
TGTGCCTGGGCGACAGGGAGGCGTGAAAAACTGTTTTTT
>.|TRBD1|TRBJ1-1|TRBV18
CASSGTEDTEAFF
TGTGCCAGCTCAGGGACAGAGGACACTGAAGCTTTCTTT
>.|TRBD1|TRBJ1-2|TRBV6-5
CASSYWTGRDYGYTF
TGTGCCAGCAGTTACTGGACAGGGCGCGACTATGGCTACACCTTC
>few|TRBD1|TRBJ2-7|TRBV5-1
CASAPGGTGTYEQYF
TGCGCCAGCGCCCCCGGGGGGACAGGGACCTACGAGCAGTACTTC
>few|.|TRBJ1-2|TRBV7-9
CASSLWSLTGYGYTF
TGTGCCAGCAGCTTGTGGTCCCTGACTGGGTATGGCTACACCTTC
>once|TRBD2|TRBJ2-3|TRBV11-2
CASSLGGGLSTDTQYF
TGTGCCAGCAGCCTAGGCGGGGGGCTTAGCACAGATACGCAGTATTTT
>.|.|TRBJ2-7|TRBV4-2
CASSQVFTRGGAYEQYF
TGTGCCAGCAGCCAGGTTTTCACCCGAGGGGGGGCCTACGAGCAGTACTTC
>few|TRBD2|TRBJ2-1|TRBV12-5
CASGSSSGGTYNEQFF
TGTGCTAGTGGTTCGTCAAGCGGGGGAACCTACAATGAGCAGTTCTTC
>.|TRBD1|TRBJ2-7|TRBV19
CASTLGQGSYEQYF
TGTGCCAGTACCCTAGGACAGGGCTCCTACGAGCAGTACTTC
>few|.|TRBJ2-2|TRBV4-3
CASSRDLDTGELFF
TGCGCCAGCAGCCGGGACTTAGACACCGGGGAGCTGTTTTTT
>few|.|TRBJ1-1|TRBV7-9
CASRIPTDTNTEAFF
TGTGCCAGCAGAATACCGACAGATACGAACACTGAAGCTTTCTTT
>few|.|TRBJ1-2|TRBV9
CASSTDSMDYGYTF
TGTGCCAGCAGCACGGACAGTATGGACTATGGCTACACCTTC
>.|TRBD2|TRBJ2-1|TRBV25-1
CATRLAGGPNEQFF
TGTGCCACCCGACTAGCGGGAGGGCCCAATGAGCAGTTCTTC
>.|TRBD2|TRBJ2-5|TRBV5-1
CASSLPSAGEGRETQYF
TGCGCCAGCAGCTTACCCTCGGCGGGAGAAGGTCGGGAGACCCAGTACTTC
>few|.|TRBJ1-1|TRBV18
CASSPTEGTHTEAFF
TGTGCCAGCTCACCCACGGAGGGAACTCACACTGAAGCTTTCTTT
>few|.|TRBJ1-1|TRBV19
CASSISAEAFF
TGTGCCAGTAGTATTAGCGCTGAAGCTTTCTTT
>.|.|TRBJ2-1|TRBV4-1
CASTFTFAGNEQFF
TGCGCCAGCACCTTTACGTTTGCGGGCAATGAGCAGTTCTTC
>.|TRBD2|TRBJ2-1|TRBV5-1
CASSLLAGGTNEQFF
TGCGCCAGCAGCTTGCTAGCGGGAGGGACGAATGAGCAGTTCTTC
>.|TRBD1|TRBJ2-7|TRBV6-6
CASSRSGGGHEQYF
TGTGCCAGCAGTCGCTCAGGGGGCGGGCACGAGCAGTACTTC
>.|.|TRBJ2-7|TRBV27
CASSRGGTAYEQYF
TGTGCCAGCAGTCGCGGTGGCACGGCCTACGAGCAGTACTTC
>few|.|TRBJ2-5|TRBV18
CASSPPSQQETQYF
TGTGCCAGCTCACCACCGTCCCAGCAAGAGACCCAGTACTTC
>.|.|TRBJ2-5|TRBV7-9
CASSPDSTPMETQYF
TGTGCCAGCAGCCCCGACAGTACCCCCATGGAGACCCAGTACTTC
>few|TRBD1|TRBJ2-1|TRBV7-9
CASSSGGRGLSSYNEQFF
TGTGCCAGCAGCTCAGGGGGTCGGGGTCTCAGCTCCTACAATGAGCAGTTCTTC
>few|TRBD2|TRBJ2-2|TRBV7-2
CASTPMGLAVNGELFF
TGTGCCAGCACCCCTATGGGACTAGCGGTTAACGGGGAGCTGTTTTTT
>.|.|TRBJ2-2|TRBV5-1
CASSLQVDSNTGELFF
TGCGCCAGCAGCTTGCAGGTGGACTCGAACACCGGGGAGCTGTTTTTT
>.|.|TRBJ2-7|TRBV2
CASSDGGAHWKYF
TGTGCCAGCAGTGATGGGGGGGCCCATTGGAAGTACTTC
>.|.|TRBJ2-1|TRBV14
CASSQDRGSYNEQFF
TGTGCCAGCAGCCAAGACCGGGGCTCCTACAATGAGCAGTTCTTC
>.|.|TRBJ2-3|TRBV11-2
CASSLDRGDTQYF
TGTGCCAGCAGCTTAGACCGGGGGGATACGCAGTATTTT
>.|.|TRBJ2-2|TRBV6-7
CASSPGVATGELFF
TGTGCCAGCAGTCCCGGGGTTGCCACCGGGGAGCTGTTTTTT
>few|.|TRBJ1-3|TRBV5-1
CASSLVPNRVAGNTIYF
TGCGCCAGCAGCTTGGTACCCAACAGGGTAGCTGGAAACACCATATATTTT
>.|TRBD1|TRBJ1-4|TRBV5-1
CASSTGTGIGKLFF
TGCGCCAGCAGCACCGGGACAGGGATTGGAAAACTGTTTTTT
>.|.|TRBJ2-5|TRBV30
CAWSRGSETQYF
TGTGCCTGGAGTCGGGGGTCGGAGACCCAGTACTTC
>.|TRBD1|TRBJ2-1|TRBV7-2
CASSLGGQGYNEQFF
TGTGCCAGCAGCTTAGGGGGACAGGGATACAATGAGCAGTTCTTC
>.|TRBD1|TRBJ1-1|TRBV7-2
CASRQGQGRETFF
TGTGCCAGCAGACAGGGACAGGGACGGGAAACTTTCTTT
>.|TRBD1|TRBJ1-2|TRBV18
CASSSRQGERRGYTF
TGTGCCAGCTCATCGAGACAGGGAGAAAGGAGGGGCTACACCTTC
>.|TRBD1|TRBJ2-3|TRBV7-9
CASSHGTESNRYPYF
TGTGCCAGCAGCCATGGGACAGAAAGTAACAGATATCCGTATTTT
>few|TRBD1|TRBJ2-7|TRBV6-6
CASSRDREYEQYF
TGTGCCAGCAGTCGGGACAGGGAGTACGAGCAGTACTTC